This T cell receptor beta chain was obtained from a study of shared clonotypes between healthy human individuals. Study outcomes and limitations: Non-shared clonotypes had lower generation probabilities than clonotypes shared by all four sorted-subset donors.

The CDR3 is made up of 15 amino acids. Germline CDR1 reads MNHEY; CDR2 reads SVGAGI. With 6 bases clipped from V and 6 bases from J, the junction kept 8 bases outside the gene matches. Concerning this clone: Its antigen is undetermined.

Sorted subsets were amplified in replicate PCRs using around 220 ng DNA, around 30,000 T cell genomes. Sequencing was performed with immunoSEQ multiplex PCR; in TCRdb, only in-frame clones are kept and a portion is missing. Of around 1.9 million clones detected, around 93% appear once; the ten largest clones hold about 1.5%. Terminally differentiated effector memory CD45RA+ cells were left out of the naive CD8 fraction, which was CD45RO-negative and positively selected for CCR7. Healthy and HIV-negative, the adult donors had no recent acute infections or vaccinations. Every one of the donors was a Caucasian adult that lived in Nashville, Tennessee.

The TCR was taken from a man younger than 30 in good health. Some clones in this sample may be carry-over from other donors' samples. Sequencing input: naive CD8+ T cells from PBMCs. The V and J genes are TRBV6-5 and TRBJ2-7, with TRBD2 matching 13 bases. CDR3 residues: CASSASGLAGSEQYF. The CDR3 region has the DNA TGTGCCAGCAGCGCGTCGGGACTAGCGGGATCCGAGCAGTACTTC.